Below, 30 T cell receptor beta chains from the same sample are listed, as sequenced in a study of shared clonotypes between healthy human individuals. The assay was immunoSEQ multiplex PCR, and TCRdb's table has in-frame clones only and misses some. The table has millions of clones, 90% to 95% seen once; the top ten hold more than 0.1%. Sequences were obtained from naive CD4+ T cells sorted from blood. Subset in this sample: CD45RA+ positively selected. The receptors originated from a man younger than 35 in good health.

The V gene is TRBV6-6, the J gene TRBJ2-7; 10 nucleotides match TRBD1. Looked up from germline, CDR1 is MNHNY and CDR2 is SVGAGI (reference sequence). Germline trimming cut 7 bases from V and 3 bases from J; bases unmatched to any gene: 9. The CDR3 runs to 15 residues. The CDR3 DNA is TGTGCCAGCACCCCCACAAGGACAGGGGGCTACGAGCAGTACTTC. Protein sequence: CASTPTRTGGYEQYF.

This chain uses TRBV13 with TRBJ2-5; D is undetermined. V was trimmed by 3 bases and J by 4 bases, leaving 27 bases between them. This CDR3 region has 19 residues. Germline lookup yields CDR1 PRHDT and CDR2 FYEKMQ (reference sequence). CDR3 in amino acids: CASSFRRLKRRPLGETQYF. The CDR3 DNA follows: TGTGCCAGCAGCTTTAGGCGGTTAAAGCGCCGTCCCCTCGGAGAGACCCAGTACTTC.

The chain joins TRBV20-1 to TRBJ1-1; D not resolved. From germline, CDR1 is DFQATT and CDR2 SNEGSKA (reference sequence). This CDR3 region has 11 residues. CDR3 in amino acids: CNSQENTEAFF. In DNA form, the CDR3 reads TGCAATTCGCAGGAGAACACTGAAGCTTTCTTT.

As to this clone: This CDR3 is also generated by other DNA sequences in the sample. The chain joins TRBV14 to TRBJ2-7, with D unresolved. The CDR3 runs 14 residues. The V gene's germline CDR1 is SGHDN and CDR2 FVKESK. V was trimmed by 0 bases and J by 0 bases, leaving 6 bases between them. CDR3 protein: CASSQDRSSYEQYF. For the CDR3, the DNA is TGTGCCAGCAGCCAAGATAGAAGCTCCTACGAGCAGTACTTC.

The chain recombines TRBV4-1 with TRBJ2-7, with 8 bases matching TRBD2. This CDR3 is built from 15 residues. Germline V gene sequence: CDR1 MGHRA, CDR2 YSYEKL. V lost 0 bases and J lost 7; bases outside the gene matches: 8. The CDR3 coding sequence is TGCGCCAGCAGCCAAGAAACTAGCGGTCTTGGGGAGCAGTACTTC. It translates to CASSQETSGLGEQYF.

V is TRBV10-3 and J is TRBJ2-5, with D maybe TRBD2 (5 bases). This CDR3 region has 13 residues. Germline V CDR1 and CDR2: ENHRY, SYGVKD. The V end was cut by 7 bases, the J end by 7 bases, with 16 bases between. This CDR3 reads CAITDGGPATQYF. The CDR3 DNA sequence: TGTGCCATCACTGACGGAGGTCCGGCGACCCAGTACTTC.

The chain combines TRBV6-7 with TRBJ2-7; D tentatively reads TRBD1 or TRBD2 (5 bases each). TRBV6-7 is sorted into the ORF group, with uncertain function. The CDR3 loop spans 15 amino acids. V was trimmed by 0 bases and J by 6 bases, leaving 15 bases between them. The CDR3 DNA follows: TGTGCCAGCAGTTACTCTCTCGGGGCGCAAGGCGAGCAGTACTTC. This sequence encodes CASSYSLGAQGEQYF.

The chain is built from TRBV6-1 and TRBJ2-7; possibly TRBD2 for D (7 bases). Germline lookup yields CDR1 MNHNS and CDR2 SASEGT. V was cut by 3 bases and J by 3 bases, with 12 bases left in between. The CDR3 loop spans 14 amino acids. CDR3 in DNA: TGTGCCAGCAGTGACAGGGGAGGGGGCTACGAGCAGTACTTC. This sequence encodes CASSDRGGGYEQYF.

The J gene is TRBJ1-5, the V gene TRBV10-1; D unresolved. V was shortened by 3 bases and J by 8 bases, with 11 bases between the two germline ends. This CDR3 spans 13 amino acids. Germline loops: CDR1 WNHNN, CDR2 SYGVQD (reference sequence). The CDR3 sequence: CASSDSVGEPQHF. The CDR3 region has the DNA TGCGCCAGCAGTGATTCGGTCGGTGAGCCCCAGCATTTT.

The V gene is TRBV6-6, the J gene TRBJ2-3, with 11 bases matching TRBD2. With 2 bases clipped from V and 4 bases from J, the junction kept 5 bases outside the gene matches. Germline loops: CDR1 MNHNY, CDR2 SVGAGI (reference sequence). This CDR3 comprises 16 residues. The CDR3 is CASSYRTSGLADTQYF. CDR3 coding DNA: TGTGCCAGCAGTTACCGGACTAGCGGGTTGGCAGATACGCAGTATTTT.

A note on this clone: Additional DNA sequences in this sample encode the identical CDR3. This rearrangement joins TRBV5-4 to TRBJ1-1, with 8 bases aligning to TRBD1. CDR1 is SGHNT, CDR2 YYREEE, per germline (reference sequence). V dropped 0 bases and J dropped 3; count of bases not matched to a gene: 4. There are 15 residues in the CDR3. The CDR3 loop reads CASSLGRTGYTEAFF. The CDR3 DNA follows: TGTGCCAGCAGCTTGGGTCGGACAGGGTACACTGAAGCTTTCTTT.

V is TRBV5-1 and J is TRBJ2-2, with 7 bases aligning to TRBD2. The CDR3 contains 15 residues. With V trimmed by 9 bases and J by 7 bases, 15 bases remained unmatched. CDR1 and CDR2 (germline): SGHRS, YFSETQ. This CDR3 reads CATGSAGDYSGELFF. DNA for the CDR3: TGCGCCACCGGCTCTGCGGGAGACTATAGCGGGGAGCTGTTTTTT.

In the case of this clone: The same CDR3 also results from other DNA sequences found in this sample. The chain recombines TRBV6-1 with TRBJ2-5; D gene unclear. V was clipped by 7 bases and J by 2 bases, with 5 bases between them. CDR1 is MNHNS, CDR2 SASEGT, per germline. This CDR3 has 11 amino acids. The CDR3 nucleotides read TGTGCCAGCAAACTGCAAGAGACCCAGTACTTC. This sequence encodes CASKLQETQYF.

This rearrangement joins TRBV14 to TRBJ2-6; D may be TRBD2 (6 bases). CDR1 SGHDN and CDR2 FVKESK come from the germline V gene. The CDR3 totals 14 residues. Trimming left V 4 bases short and J 2 bases short, with 6 bases between. DNA of the CDR3: TGTGCCAGCAGCCGGGGGGCTGGGGCCAACGTCCTGACTTTC. Translation gives CASSRGAGANVLTF.

The chain carries TRBV5-1 and TRBJ2-5; D might be TRBD1 (6 bases). The germline V and J ends were trimmed by 4 bases and 1 base, with 8 bases remaining between them. The CDR3 length is 13 residues. Germline lookup yields CDR1 SGHRS and CDR2 YFSETQ. The chain's CDR3 is CASSQGIQETQYF. The CDR3, as DNA: TGCGCCAGCAGCCAGGGGATCCAAGAGACCCAGTACTTC.

Turning to this clone: At the DNA level, this CDR3 is encoded by other sequences in the same sample as well. This CDR3 reads CASSLGGIGTDTQYF. For the CDR3, the DNA is TGCGCCAGCAGCTTGGGAGGAATTGGCACAGATACGCAGTATTTT. The chain uses TRBV5-1 and TRBJ2-3; D uncertain. Trimming took 0 bases from V and 1 from J, leaving 9 bases between them. The CDR3 has 15 residues. CDR1 and CDR2 from the germline V gene are SGHRS and YFSETQ.

The chain couples TRBV6-6 to TRBJ1-4; D perhaps matches TRBD1 (6 bases). Germline-derived CDR1 and CDR2 are MNHNY and SVGAGI (reference sequence). The CDR3 runs to 12 residues. V lost 6 bases and J lost 8, with 10 bases in between. The DNA for the CDR3 is TGTGCCAGCAGACCGGGGGCAGAAAAACTGTTTTTT. Translation: CASRPGAEKLFF.

The rearrangement links TRBV5-6 to TRBJ2-7; D is perhaps TRBD1 (5 bases). Trimming pared 0 bases from V and 2 bases from J, leaving 12 bases between. Germline-derived CDR1 and CDR2 are SGHDT and YYEEEE. The CDR3 sequence is 15 residues long. The CDR3, as DNA: TGTGCCAGCAGCTTGGGGCAGGGCGAGCCCTACGAGCAGTACTTC. This translates into CASSLGQGEPYEQYF.

This chain joins TRBV6-5 and TRBJ1-6; D is ambiguous. Per germline, CDR1 MNHEY and CDR2 SVGAGI. V was trimmed by 2 bases and J by 9 bases, leaving 11 bases between them. This CDR3 has 14 amino acids. The CDR3 reads CASSYKETFSPLHF. The CDR3 nucleotides are TGTGCCAGCAGTTACAAGGAAACCTTTTCACCCCTCCACTTT.

This sequence joins TRBV30 and TRBJ2-5, with D possibly matching TRBD2 (6 bases). The CDR3 runs 14 residues. V dropped 0 bases and J dropped 5 bases, with 13 bases sitting between them. CDR1 is GTSNPN and CDR2 is SVGIG in the germline V gene (reference sequence). The CDR3 spells CAWSVQSGRETQYF. CDR3 nucleotide sequence: TGTGCCTGGAGTGTACAATCAGGGAGGGAGACCCAGTACTTC. Variable domain in full (rest from reference TRBV30 and TRBJ2-5): SQTIHQWPATLVQPVGSPLSLECTVEGTSNPNLYWYRQAAGRGLQLLFYSVGIGQISSEVPQNLSASRPQDRQFILSSKKLLLSDSGFYLCAWSVQSGRETQYFGPGTRLLVL.

The gene calls are TRBV30 and TRBJ2-7; 8 positions agree with TRBD2. V lost 2 bases and J lost 5; bases outside the gene matches: 17. The V gene's germline CDR1 is GTSNPN and CDR2 SVGIG (reference sequence). The CDR3 runs 17 residues. The CDR3 reads CAWSNSGITRSINEQYF. CDR3 DNA sequence: TGTGCCTGGAGTAATAGCGGGATTACCCGAAGTATCAACGAGCAGTACTTC.

This rearrangement joins TRBV2 to TRBJ1-4, with 8 bases that match TRBD1. The length of the CDR3 is 15 residues. Germline V gives CDR1 SNHLY, CDR2 FYNNEI. The ends lost 1 base at V and 7 bases at J; junction bases unmatched: 5. DNA for the CDR3: TGTGCCAGCAGTGAAGGCAACAGGGGGAGTGAAAAACTGTTTTTT. Amino acids: CASSEGNRGSEKLFF.

The chain is built from TRBV7-9 and TRBJ1-5, with 12 bases fitting TRBD1. The CDR3 has 14 amino acids. Losses at the gene ends were 5 bases for V and 12 bases for J; bases not matched to a gene: 8. Looked up from germline, CDR1 is SEHNR and CDR2 is FQNEAQ (reference sequence). The CDR3 here is CASSPGQGASLQHF. The CDR3 nucleotides are TGTGCCAGCAGCCCGGGACAGGGGGCAAGTCTCCAGCATTTT.

The sample holds one count of this clone. The V and J genes are TRBV6-5 and TRBJ2-7; D tentatively reads TRBD1 or TRBD2 (5 bases each). Trimming took 6 bases from V and 8 from J, leaving 14 bases between them. CDR3 length: 12 residues. Germline values: CDR1 MNHEY, CDR2 SVGAGI. In nucleotides, the CDR3 is TGTGCCAGCAGGCCAAGGGGAGCAAAGCAGTACTTC. Its protein product is CASRPRGAKQYF.

The chain links TRBV5-4 to TRBJ2-7, with D perhaps being TRBD1 or TRBD2 (5 bases each). V dropped 0 bases and J dropped 1 base, with 11 bases sitting between them. Germline V gene sequence: CDR1 SGHNT, CDR2 YYREEE (reference sequence). CDR3 length: 15 amino acids. The DNA for the CDR3 is TGTGCCAGCAGCTTGGTAGGGACGGCGTCCTACGAGCAGTACTTC. Translating it yields CASSLVGTASYEQYF.

The chain links TRBV4-1 to TRBJ2-3, with TRBD1 matching 8 bases. From germline, CDR1 is MGHRA and CDR2 YSYEKL. CDR3 length equals 16 residues. The junction had 6 bases not matched to a gene; V was cut back by 4 bases and J by 0 bases. CDR3 DNA sequence: TGCGCCAGCAGCCCGGCAGGGGGCGGGAGCACAGATACGCAGTATTTT. It specifies CASSPAGGGSTDTQYF.

The chain has TRBV30 and TRBJ2-7, with D unresolved. Germline CDR1 is GTSNPN and CDR2 is SVGIG (reference sequence). This CDR3 has 12 residues. Trimming shortened V by 4 bases and J by 0 bases, and 7 bases separated the two germline ends. CDR3 DNA: TGTGCCTGGATCTCGCACTCCTACGAGCAGTACTTC. It codes for CAWISHSYEQYF.

This rearrangement joins TRBV5-4 to TRBJ2-5; D assignment may be TRBD1 or TRBD2 (5 bases each). Trimming took 2 bases from V and 4 from J, leaving 18 bases between them. CDR3 length: 16 residues. The germline gives CDR1 SGHNT, CDR2 YYREEE (reference sequence). The CDR3 coding sequence is TGTGCCAGCAGCTTTTCCACTCCGGGACGCCGAGAGACCCAGTACTTC. Amino acids: CASSFSTPGRRETQYF.

A single count supports this clone. The rearrangement uses TRBV2 and TRBJ2-3; D tentatively reads TRBD1 or TRBD2 (5 bases each). V lost 6 bases and J 1 base, leaving 11 bases between the germline ends. The CDR3 runs to 14 residues. Germline assignment: CDR1 SNHLY and CDR2 FYNNEI. CDR3 DNA sequence: TGTGCCAGCAGGTCCCGGGACCGCACAGATACGCAGTATTTT. Its translation is CASRSRDRTDTQYF.

A word on this clone: The same CDR3 is also encoded by other DNA sequences in this sample. This chain joins TRBV5-1 and TRBJ1-2, with 8 bases aligning to TRBD1. Trimming at V came to 3 bases and at J to 5 bases, leaving 6 bases not matched to a gene. Germline values: CDR1 SGHRS, CDR2 YFSETQ. CDR3 length equals 14 residues. The CDR3 DNA reads as TGCGCCAGCAGCTCCGACAGGGGCGGTTATGGCTACACCTTC. Residues: CASSSDRGGYGYTF.